The 13 T cell receptor beta chains in this list originate from one sample, sequenced in a study of blood T cell repertoires in COVID-19 (dated by TCRdb to about 2020). Libraries were prepared through the immunoSEQ multiplex PCR assay. This immuneACCESS table, as held by TCRdb, lists in-frame sequences with V and J called but not all clones. Of the missing ones, under half trace to an unresolved V gene in checked studies; the others have no known cause. The sample profile shows some 240,000 clones; 70% to 90% of them were found once. The ten largest clones capture approximately 6.6% of the sample. Sequenced input: PBMCs or T cells enriched from blood (not recorded which). The origin of the receptors is a woman in her fifties or sixties who had been exposed to COVID-19.

The chain recombines TRBV7-9 with TRBJ2-7; weak D call: TRBD1 (6 bases). Germline V gene lookup returns CDR1 SEHNR and CDR2 FQNEAQ (reference sequence). Trimming stripped 5 bases from V and 2 bases from J, with 19 bases between. The CDR3 runs to 16 residues. This CDR3 reads CASSPGPTQGPYEQYF. The CDR3 region has the DNA TGTGCCAGCAGCCCCGGCCCGACACAGGGCCCCTACGAGCAGTACTTC.

On this clone: Other DNA sequences in the sample encode the same CDR3. The V and J genes are TRBV5-4 and TRBJ1-2; 9 nucleotides match TRBD1. With 2 bases clipped from V and 8 bases from J, the junction kept 7 bases outside the gene matches. CDR1 is SGHNT and CDR2 is YYREEE in the germline V gene (reference sequence). The CDR3 length is 14 residues. The CDR3 coding sequence is TGTGCCAGCAGCTTAGTGGGGACAGGGCACGGCTACACCTTC. This translates into CASSLVGTGHGYTF.

This chain uses TRBV10-3 with TRBJ1-2; unclear D gene. The CDR3 extends over 11 amino acids. Per the germline V gene, CDR1 is ENHRY and CDR2 is SYGVKD. The V end lost 6 bases, the J end lost 12 bases, and 14 bases lay between the germline ends. The CDR3 reads CAISESDQDTF. In DNA form, the CDR3 reads TGTGCCATCAGCGAATCAGACCAGGACACCTTC.

The chain combines TRBV7-8 with TRBJ1-2; weak D call: TRBD1 (6 bases). This CDR3 is built from 14 residues. With 5 bases removed from V and 2 bases from J, the gap between germline ends came to 12 bases. The germline CDR1 and CDR2 sequences are SGHVS and FQNEAQ. The CDR3 sequence is CASSHRETNYGYTF. In DNA, the CDR3 is TGTGCCAGCAGCCACAGGGAAACAAACTATGGCTACACCTTC.

Here the CDR3 DNA reads TGTGCCAGCTCACCACCCAGGGGCGGAGACTACAATGAGCAGTTCTTC. It yields the protein CASSPPRGGDYNEQFF. The chain is built from TRBV18 and TRBJ2-1, with TRBD1 as a possible D gene (6 bases). CDR3 length equals 16 residues. Trimming left V 0 bases short and J 3 bases short, with 12 bases between. Germline V CDR1 and CDR2: KGHSH, LQKENI.

The chain links TRBV6-5 to TRBJ1-4, with D possibly being TRBD1 (6 bases). Germline CDR1 reads MNHEY; CDR2 reads SVGAGI. This CDR3 region has 13 residues. Trimming shortened V by 8 bases and J by 6 bases, and 13 bases separated the two germline ends. CDR3 nucleotide sequence: TGTGCCAGCGGGAACAGGGTCTATGAAAAACTGTTTTTT. This sequence encodes CASGNRVYEKLFF.

The chain combines TRBV28 with TRBJ1-2, with unresolved D. The CDR3 runs to 13 residues. Germline CDR1 reads MDHEN; CDR2 reads SYDVKM. V was cut by 3 bases and J by 4 bases, with 9 bases left in between. The CDR3 loop is CASSFEGFYGYTF. The CDR3 DNA reads as TGTGCCAGCAGTTTTGAGGGCTTCTATGGCTACACCTTC.

This sequence joins TRBV13 and TRBJ1-4; D perhaps matches TRBD1 (6 bases). The V end lost 0 bases, the J end lost 0 bases, and 11 bases lay between the germline ends. The CDR3 totals 17 residues. Germline values: CDR1 PRHDT, CDR2 FYEKMQ (reference sequence). The CDR3 DNA reads TGTGCCAGCAGCTTAGGCCCGGGGGGCTCAACTAATGAAAAACTGTTTTTT. This translates into CASSLGPGGSTNEKLFF.

This chain links TRBV18 with TRBJ2-7, with TRBD1 matching over 8 bases. Looked up from germline, CDR1 is KGHSH and CDR2 is LQKENI. CDR3 length equals 13 residues. The ends lost 6 bases at V and 10 bases at J; junction bases unmatched: 11. The chain's CDR3 is CASSYYGTGLQYF. DNA for the CDR3: TGTGCCAGCTCTTACTACGGGACAGGTCTACAGTACTTC.

The J gene is TRBJ1-2, the V gene TRBV30; TRBD1 matches 10 bases. CDR3 size: 15 residues. Losses at the gene ends were 4 bases for V and 4 bases for J; bases not matched to a gene: 9. Per germline, CDR1 GTSNPN and CDR2 SVGIG (reference sequence). CDR3 nucleotide sequence: TGTGCCTGGAACCCTGGACAGGGGGATGTCTATGGCTACACCTTC. As protein: CAWNPGQGDVYGYTF.

This chain links TRBV6-5 with TRBJ2-3; a possible D gene is TRBD1 (6 bases). The CDR3 sequence is 15 residues long. Germline CDR1 is MNHEY and CDR2 is SVGAGI. V shed 5 bases and J shed 3 bases, with 15 bases lying between them. CDR3 region: CASSPTGMGTDTQYF. CDR3 sequence (DNA): TGTGCCAGCAGTCCAACAGGGATGGGGACAGATACGCAGTATTTT.

This clone is a singleton in its sample. The rearrangement links TRBV19 to TRBJ1-6, with D unresolved. Germline V gene data show CDR1 as LNHDA and CDR2 as SQIVND (reference sequence). CDR3 length: 12 residues. The V end lost 0 bases, the J end lost 11 bases, and 5 bases lay between the germline ends. CDR3 region: CASSIDETPLHF. CDR3 DNA: TGTGCCAGTAGTATAGATGAGACACCCCTCCACTTT.

This clone came up once. V gene TRBV29-1 combines with J gene TRBJ2-5; 11 nucleotides match TRBD2. Trimming took 0 bases from V and 1 from J; bases not matched to a gene: 10. Germline V gene sequence: CDR1 SQVTM, CDR2 ANQGSEA. The CDR3 is 18 amino acids. The CDR3 sequence is CSVEDFQGLAAPQETQYF. The DNA of the CDR3 is TGCAGCGTTGAAGATTTTCAGGGACTAGCGGCCCCCCAAGAGACCCAGTACTTC.